Presented here are 2 T cell receptor beta chains from one specimen sequenced in a study of blood T cell repertoires in COVID-19. TCRdb keeps only in-frame clones here, not all; method: immunoSEQ multiplex PCR. Among about 160,000 clones listed, more than 65% were seen once. The specimen sequenced was PBMCs or T cells enriched from blood (not recorded which). These receptors were taken from a man between 60 and 70 years old who had recovered from COVID-19.

The chain is built from TRBV6-5 and TRBJ1-5; possibly TRBD1 for D (5 bases). The V and J ends lost 6 bases and 0 bases respectively, with 9 bases between them. The CDR3 spans 14 residues. Germline V gives CDR1 MNHEY, CDR2 SVGAGI. In nucleotides, the CDR3 is TGTGCCAGCAGCGCGACAGATAGCAATCAGCCCCAGCATTTT. Translating gives CASSATDSNQPQHF.

The chain uses TRBV5-1 and TRBJ2-1; 9 bases are a match to TRBD2. CDR3 length equals 20 residues. Germline values: CDR1 SGHRS, CDR2 YFSETQ. Unmatched junction bases numbered 18, after V lost 0 bases and J lost 5 bases. CDR3 nucleotide sequence: TGCGCCAGCAGCTTGGTGGCGACAGGTTTATGGCTAGCGGGGAACAATGAGCAGTTCTTC. It specifies CASSLVATGLWLAGNNEQFF.